This entry describes one T cell receptor (beta chain). This sample is drawn from a study of PD-L1 blockade in urothelial cancer. Study details: The researchers analyzed blood 3 weeks (second dose) and 6 weeks after treatment start. Specimens of blood held a median count of roughly 150,000 T cells.

Noted time point: pretreatment peripheral blood. The data were produced by immunoSEQ multiplex PCR, yet TCRdb's version contains in-frame clones alone and is incomplete. The sample carries tens of thousands of clones, approximately 80% recorded once. This CDR3 contains 17 residues. The germline V gene encodes CDR1 LGHNA and CDR2 YNFKEQ. Trimming at V came to 2 bases and at J to 5 bases, leaving 11 bases not matched to a gene. This specimen consisted of PBMCs, obtained around atezolizumab (anti-PD-L1) treatment. This clonotype was obtained from a man between 40 and 49 years old with urothelial cancer. This chain connects TRBV4-2 to TRBJ2-1, with 8 bases fitting TRBD2. As DNA, the CDR3 is TGTGCCAGCAGCCAATCCGGCGGGAGGACCGTTGACAATGAGCAGTTCTTC. It yields the protein CASSQSGGRTVDNEQFF.